This entry lists 11 T cell receptor beta chains sequenced from one sample in a study of technical replicates of blood from several donors. The table came from immunoSEQ multiplex PCR; TCRdb's copy has only in-frame clones and leaves some out. The profile shows tens of thousands of clones, 85% to 95% of them singletons. The sample comprised T cells isolated from PBMCs. The receptors stem from a human donor in good health.

On this clone: The junction and the germline gene differ at one end; a read error may be behind it. The chain joins TRBV7-3 to TRBJ1-2, with TRBD1 as a possible D gene (5 bases). There are 12 residues in the CDR3. In germline, CDR1 is SGHTA, CDR2 FQGTGA. CDR3 DNA: TGTGCCAGCAGCTTAACGGACACTTCCCTTGCCTTC. It yields the protein CASSLTDTSLAF.

This clone is a singleton in its sample. The genes are TRBV11-2 and TRBJ1-4; D perhaps matches TRBD1 (6 bases). Trimming took off 7 bases at V and 5 bases at J, with 11 bases between the two ends. CDR1 is SGHAT, CDR2 FQNNGV, per germline. The CDR3 loop spans 13 amino acids. CDR3: CASTHRENEKLFF. The DNA for the CDR3 is TGTGCCAGCACCCACAGGGAGAATGAAAAACTGTTTTTT.

The chain carries TRBV10-1 and TRBJ1-4, with TRBD1 as a possible D gene (5 bases). Germline values: CDR1 WNHNN, CDR2 SYGVQD (reference sequence). The CDR3 is 15 amino acids. The V end was cut by 3 bases, the J end by 6 bases, with 14 bases between. The CDR3 sequence: CASSESGQDHEKLFF. CDR3 coding DNA: TGCGCCAGCAGTGAAAGTGGACAAGACCATGAAAAACTGTTTTTT.

This clone was seen just once. The gene calls are TRBV5-4 and TRBJ2-1, with 10 bases aligning to TRBD2. Germline V gene lookup returns CDR1 SGHNT and CDR2 YYREEE (reference sequence). After removal of 5 bases from V and 2 bases from J, the junction contained 4 bases not matched to a gene. This CDR3 is built from 15 residues. CDR3 residues: CASSPAGGPYNEQFF. DNA of the CDR3: TGTGCCAGCAGTCCAGCGGGGGGGCCCTACAATGAGCAGTTCTTC.

This clone has a handful of counts. The V call is TRBV6-6, the J call TRBJ2-7, with D perhaps TRBD2 (5 bases). The CDR3 is made up of 13 amino acids. V was shortened by 4 bases and J by 2 bases, with 9 bases between the two germline ends. The germline CDR1 and CDR2 sequences are MNHNY and SVGAGI (reference sequence). CDR3 DNA sequence: TGTGCCAGCAGTTCCCAACTAGCCTACGAGCAGTACTTC. This translates into CASSSQLAYEQYF.

This clone was detected a few times. The chain employs TRBV14 and TRBJ1-1; 10 positions agree with TRBD1. The CDR3 spans 15 residues. The V gene end was trimmed by 0 bases and the J gene end by 9 bases; junction bases not matched to a gene: 7. CDR1 is SGHDN, CDR2 FVKESK, per germline. CDR3 DNA: TGTGCCAGCAGCCAAGAAGTAAGGGACAGGGGAAAAGCTTTCTTT. Residues: CASSQEVRDRGKAFF. Using reference TRBV14 and TRBJ1-1 for the parts outside the CDR3, the full variable domain is EAGVTQFPSHSVIEKGQTVTLRCDPISGHDNLYWYRRVMGKEIKFLLHFVKESKQDESGMPNNRFLAERTGGTYSTLKVQPAELEDSGVYFCASSQEVRDRGKAFFGQGTRLTVV.

V is TRBV6-6 and J is TRBJ2-2; 7 bases agree with TRBD1. CDR1 and CDR2 from the germline V gene are MNHNY and SVGAGI (reference sequence). The CDR3 has 13 amino acids. The trim removed 4 bases at V and 6 bases at J, leaving 2 bases unmatched. The CDR3 loop is CASSFGTAGELFF. DNA of the CDR3: TGTGCCAGCAGTTTCGGGACAGCCGGGGAGCTGTTTTTT.

This rearrangement joins TRBV7-6 to TRBJ2-3; 8 positions agree with TRBD2. In germline, CDR1 is SGHVS, CDR2 FNYEAQ. Losses at the gene ends were 4 bases for V and 2 bases for J; bases not matched to a gene: 20. This CDR3 is 20 amino acids long. As DNA, the CDR3 is TGTGCCAGCAGCTCACGCGTTTGGATAGGAGGCGGGAGGAACACAGATACGCAGTATTTT. Protein: CASSSRVWIGGGRNTDTQYF.

The rearrangement joins TRBV7-7 to TRBJ2-5; 9 nucleotides align to TRBD1. CDR1 SSHAT and CDR2 FNYEAQ come from the germline V gene (reference sequence). The CDR3 contains 15 residues. V dropped 2 bases and J dropped 3; count of bases not matched to a gene: 4. The CDR3 nucleotides read TGTGCCAGCAGCTTACTGACAGGGGGTAAAGAGACCCAGTACTTC. This gives the protein CASSLLTGGKETQYF.

This chain joins TRBV6-1 and TRBJ1-5; possible D gene TRBD1, 5 bases. The V gene lost 8 bases and the J gene lost 3 bases, with 11 bases spanning the gap. This CDR3 contains 13 residues. In germline, CDR1 is MNHNS, CDR2 SASEGT. CDR3 residues: CASSGSANQPQHF. The CDR3 DNA reads TGTGCCAGCTCAGGGTCGGCCAATCAGCCCCAGCATTTT.

The chain couples TRBV27 to TRBJ1-2; 9 bases align to TRBD1. The CDR3 consists of 16 residues. CDR1 is MNHEY and CDR2 is SMNVEV in the germline V gene (reference sequence). V was pared by 2 bases and J by 3 bases, with 7 bases of the junction left unmatched. CDR3 nucleotides: TGTGCCAGCAGTTTAAGAAAGGGACAGGGACACTATGGCTACACCTTC. This sequence encodes CASSLRKGQGHYGYTF.